The rows below give T cell receptor beta chains drawn from one sample of a study of T-cell reconstitution after alpha-beta-depleted transplantation in children. TCRdb processed the PCR reads anew with MiXCR; each CDR3 protein has one entry. This sample carries about 200,000 distinct CDR3 sequences, 6.6% of them seen once, and the ten largest clones take 5.5%. Sequencing was performed on PBMCs, taken before TCRalphabeta/CD19-depleted stem cell transplant. The receptors were gathered from a boy between 2 and 15 years old with acute lymphoblastic leukemia, due to receive a stem cell transplant. Both conserved end residues are trimmed from each CDR3. Fields, in order: J gene, V gene, clone size, CDR3 protein. Clone size is shown for a subset of rows, as once, few, many or a class of expanded clone.

TRBJ1-1,TRBV3-1,few,ASSQDRGGTEAF
TRBJ2-7,TRBV12-3/TRBV12-4,few,ASSRSALTLPAYEQY
TRBJ2-3,TRBV7-2,many,ASSLGQGVSTDTQY
TRBJ1-1,TRBV20-1,few,SARRQLNTEAF
TRBJ2-7,TRBV10-2,many,ASSDYRRSYEQY
TRBJ2-7,TRBV5-1,few,ASAQGTGSYEQY
TRBJ2-5,TRBV5-6,many,ASSLASGMEAQY
TRBJ1-6,TRBV29-1,many,SALTGDNSPLH
TRBJ2-3,TRBV30,-,AWSVRSSGGERDTQY
TRBJ2-5,TRBV6-6,many,ASSGGYQETQY
TRBJ2-3,TRBV5-5,many,ASSLQVSSTDTQY
TRBJ1-2,TRBV15,-,ATSSTGFYGYT
TRBJ1-2,TRBV9,-,ASSVSGQGAFGYT
TRBJ2-7,TRBV2,-,ASSGAAYEQY
TRBJ2-1,TRBV14,-,ASSQREPPPILPTYNEQF
TRBJ2-1,TRBV7-9,many,ASSRTGTSVVDEQF
TRBJ2-3,TRBV6-5,-,ASSSPGPPSGITDTQY
TRBJ1-2,TRBV20-1,many,SAPGGYYGYT
TRBJ2-1,TRBV25-1,many,ASSEQTATMSSYNEQF
TRBJ1-2,TRBV12-3/TRBV12-4,few,ASSPRGGRSAYGYT
TRBJ2-7,TRBV20-1,-,SARDSEGPYEQY
TRBJ2-7,TRBV29-1,many,SVGRTSGLYEQY